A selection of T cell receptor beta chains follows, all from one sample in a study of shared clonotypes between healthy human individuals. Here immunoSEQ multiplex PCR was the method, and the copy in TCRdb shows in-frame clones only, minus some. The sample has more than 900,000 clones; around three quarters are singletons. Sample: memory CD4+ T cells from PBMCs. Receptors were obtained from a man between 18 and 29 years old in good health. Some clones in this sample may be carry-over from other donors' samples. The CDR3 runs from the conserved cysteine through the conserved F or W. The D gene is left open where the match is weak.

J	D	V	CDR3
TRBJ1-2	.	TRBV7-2	CASSPGPSDGYTF
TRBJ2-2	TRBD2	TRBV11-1	CASSFGGRGTGELFF
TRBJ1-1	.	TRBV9	CASSVGQKNTEAFF
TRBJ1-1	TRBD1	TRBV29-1	CSVAGQGNTEAFF
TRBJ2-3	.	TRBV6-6	CASSYHRDTQYF
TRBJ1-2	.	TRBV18	CASSRGLNNYGYTF
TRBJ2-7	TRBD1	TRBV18	CASSPGTVSYEQYF
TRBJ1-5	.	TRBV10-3	CAIRKGIWQPQHF
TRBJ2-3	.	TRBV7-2	CASSYMGGSVYF
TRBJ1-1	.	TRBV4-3	CASSQGLATEAFF
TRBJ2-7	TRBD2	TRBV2	CASLERGEQYF
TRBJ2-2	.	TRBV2	CASRGGPRSAANTGELFF
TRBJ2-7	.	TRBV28	CASTPGGAPIYEQYF
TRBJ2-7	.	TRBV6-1	CASQGSSYEQYF
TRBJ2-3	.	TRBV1	CTSSHALDTVGPSPVTSSTDTQYF
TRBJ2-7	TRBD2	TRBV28	CASSPTSGIKYEQYF
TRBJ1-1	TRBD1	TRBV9	CASSPDRVGAFF
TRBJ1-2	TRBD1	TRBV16	CASSPRPDREGYGYTF
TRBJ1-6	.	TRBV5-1	CASRPGRDNSPLHF
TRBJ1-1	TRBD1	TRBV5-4	CASSQGTGGSRTEAFF
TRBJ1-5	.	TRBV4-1	CASSPREDQPQHF
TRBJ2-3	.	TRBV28	CASSTNTDTQYF
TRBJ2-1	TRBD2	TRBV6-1	CASSERAGGPYEQFF
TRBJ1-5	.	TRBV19	CASSISKSPGYQPQHF
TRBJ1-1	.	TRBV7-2	CASSPDGLNTEAFF
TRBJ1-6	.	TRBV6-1	CASSERGDNSPLHF
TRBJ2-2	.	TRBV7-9	CASSLDSNTGELFF
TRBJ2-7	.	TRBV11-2	CASSSTRSSYEQYF
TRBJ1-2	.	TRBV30	CAWSSDRGFGYTF
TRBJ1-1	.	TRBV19	CASRFVTSIVNTEAFF
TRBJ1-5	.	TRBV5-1	CASSLLGGDQPQHF
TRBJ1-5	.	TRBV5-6	CASSLPGNNQPQHF